This T cell receptor (beta chain) was captured by sequencing in a study of T cells after yellow fever vaccination. Study-wide results and caveats: At around 95% for CD4 and 70% to 90% for CD8, most primary-vaccination clones showed up again after the booster.

The V gene's germline CDR1 is LGHNA and CDR2 YNFKEQ. The CDR3 extends over 21 amino acids. V shed 4 bases and J shed 0 bases, with 28 bases lying between them. This clonotype was recorded at least ten times. Its antigen remains unidentified. Production of TCR cDNA was by 5'RACE template switching, which also added a universal primer site and UMIs. TCRdb reprocessed the 5' RACE reads with MiXCR, giving one entry per CDR3 protein. Of 120,000 to 150,000 distinct CDR3 sequences in the sample, roughly 8.2% are singletons; the top ten hold roughly 0.73%. The TCR originated in a man aged 30 to 39 who received the YFV17D yellow fever vaccine. The starting material was CD4+ T cells sorted from PBMCs, obtained 5 days after the yellow fever booster vaccination. The chain has TRBV4-2 and TRBJ2-1, with a tentative D call TRBD1 (6 bases). The CDR3 DNA follows: TGTGCCAGCAGCCCATGGGGTGGACAGAGGGGGTCCCTCCCCTCCTACAATGAGCAGTTCTTC. Translated, it gives CASSPWGGQRGSLPSYNEQFF.